This T cell receptor beta chain came from a study of response to subunit inactivated influenza vaccine. Notes on the study in general: Authors suggested few new T cells are recruited by each seasonal influenza vaccination.

MiXCR was run by TCRdb on the RT-PCR reads, yielding one entry per CDR3 protein. In the table there are about 170,000 distinct CDR3 sequences, roughly 10% of which are singletons. The CDR3 spans 16 residues. CDR1 and CDR2 (germline): SQVTM, ANQGSEA. V was shortened by 4 bases and J by 6 bases, with 25 bases between the two germline ends. Remarks on this clonotype: Its antigen is unidentified.

V is TRBV29-1 and J is TRBJ2-7, with D perhaps assigned TRBD1 or TRBD2 (6 bases each). The TCR sequence derives from a man aged 50 to 69 who received an inactivated influenza vaccine. The sample was CD8+ T cells sorted from PBMCs, taken around 2 years after vaccination. CDR3 residues: CSVGGVQGTSRTEQYF. DNA for the CDR3: TGCAGCGTTGGGGGGGTACAGGGAACTAGCCGGACCGAGCAGTACTTC.